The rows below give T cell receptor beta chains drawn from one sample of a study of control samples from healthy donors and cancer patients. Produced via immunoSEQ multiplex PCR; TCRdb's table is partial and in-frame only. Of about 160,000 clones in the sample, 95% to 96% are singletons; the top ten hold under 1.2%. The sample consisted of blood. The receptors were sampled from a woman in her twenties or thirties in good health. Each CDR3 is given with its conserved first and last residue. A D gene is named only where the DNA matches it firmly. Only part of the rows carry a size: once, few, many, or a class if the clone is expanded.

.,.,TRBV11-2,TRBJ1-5,TGTGCCAGCAGCTTAGGGACACTTAATCAGCCCCAGCATTTT,CASSLGTLNQPQHF
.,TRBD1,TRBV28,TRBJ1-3,TGTGCCAGCAGCCCCTCACAGACAGGGACCGGAAACACCATATATTTT,CASSPSQTGTGNTIYF
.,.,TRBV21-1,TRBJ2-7,TGTGCCAGCACCTCTTACGAGCAGTACTTC,CASTSYEQYF
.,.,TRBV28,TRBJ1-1,TGTGCCAGCAGGGAGTTTGGGAACACTGAAGCTTTCTTT,CASREFGNTEAFF
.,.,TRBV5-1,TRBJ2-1,TGCGCCAGCAGTAGGGGGGATAACTCCTACAATGAGCAGTTCTTC,CASSRGDNSYNEQFF
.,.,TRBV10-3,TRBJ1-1,TGTGCCATCAGTGGGGGAGGAACTGAAGCTTTCTTT,CAISGGGTEAFF
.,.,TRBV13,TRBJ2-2,TGTGCCAGCAGCTTAGCCGGTCACACCGGGGAGCTGTTTTTT,CASSLAGHTGELFF
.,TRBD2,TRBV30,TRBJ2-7,TGTGCCTGGAGTGTGGGGGGGGAGCAGTACTTC,CAWSVGGEQYF
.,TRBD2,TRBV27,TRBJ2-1,TGTGCCAGCAGTTTACGGACGACGTCCGGGAGGGCCTACAATGAGCAGTTCTTC,CASSLRTTSGRAYNEQFF
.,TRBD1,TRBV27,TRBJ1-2,TGTGCCAGCACCCAGACAGGGACGCTGGAAAGAAATGGCTACACCTTC,CASTQTGTLERNGYTF
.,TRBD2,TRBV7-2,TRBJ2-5,TGTGCCAGCAGCTACCAGGGGTCGGCTAGCGGGAGGACCGGGACCCAGTACTTC,CASSYQGSASGRTGTQYF
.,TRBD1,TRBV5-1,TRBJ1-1,TGCGCCAGCAGCTCGGAAGGGACAGGGAGCAGGACTTTCTTT,CASSSEGTGSRTFF
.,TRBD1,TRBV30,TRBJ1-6,TGTGCCTGGAGTGACGGGACAGTGGTGTTTTCACCCCTCCACTTT,CAWSDGTVVFSPLHF
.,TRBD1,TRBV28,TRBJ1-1,TGTGCCAGCAGTTCGGGACAGGGGGCCCGAGCTTTCTTT,CASSSGQGARAFF
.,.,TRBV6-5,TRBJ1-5,TGTGCCAGCAGTTACACAAATAGCAATCAGCCCCAGCATTTT,CASSYTNSNQPQHF
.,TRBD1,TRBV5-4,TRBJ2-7,TGTGCCAGCAGCTCAGGACAGGGCCTCCCGGAGGGACACCCGTACGAGCAGTACTTC,CASSSGQGLPEGHPYEQYF
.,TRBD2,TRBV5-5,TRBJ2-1,TGTGCCAGCAGCTTGACCGGGACTAGCGGGAGAGATGAGCAGTTCTTC,CASSLTGTSGRDEQFF
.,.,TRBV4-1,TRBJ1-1,TGCGCCAGCAGCCAAGATGAAGCGGGGGGAACTGAAGCTTTCTTT,CASSQDEAGGTEAFF
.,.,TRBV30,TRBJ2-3,TGTGCCTGGAGGAGGGAAGATACGCAGTATTTT,CAWRREDTQYF
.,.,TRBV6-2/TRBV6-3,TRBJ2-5,TGTGCCAGCAGTCCCACCAACTGGAGGCAAGAGACCCAGTACTTC,CASSPTNWRQETQYF
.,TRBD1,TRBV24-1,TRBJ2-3,TGTGCCACCAGTGATTTGCTCGGACAGGGCCCAGATACGCAGTATTTT,CATSDLLGQGPDTQYF
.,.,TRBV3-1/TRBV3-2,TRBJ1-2,TGTGCCAGCAGCCAAGTTGTCGGCGACCCTGGCTACACCTTC,CASSQVVGDPGYTF
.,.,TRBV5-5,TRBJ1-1,TGTGCCAGCAGCTTGTCAGCGAACACTGAAGCTTTCTTT,CASSLSANTEAFF
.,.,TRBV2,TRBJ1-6,TGTGCCAGCAAAACCACAGGGTCGTATTCACCCCTCCACTTT,CASKTTGSYSPLHF
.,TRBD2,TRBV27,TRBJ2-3,TGTGCCAGCAGTCAACTGGGGGGGGTGGGGTATTTT,CASSQLGGVGYF
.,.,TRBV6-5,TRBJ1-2,TGTGCCAGCAGTTACGGGGCGGGAATGGGGTATGGCTACACCTTC,CASSYGAGMGYGYTF
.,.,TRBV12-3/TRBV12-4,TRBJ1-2,TGTGCCAGCAGTCTAGACCGCATCGGCGGCTACACCTTC,CASSLDRIGGYTF
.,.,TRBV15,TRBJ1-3,TGTGCCACCAGCAGAGAAGCAGGCTCTGGAAACACCATATATTTT,CATSREAGSGNTIYF
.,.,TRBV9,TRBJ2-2,TGTGCCAGCAGCTCCCCCCGAGGCAGGGAAATATCCGGGGAGCTGTTTTTT,CASSSPRGREISGELFF
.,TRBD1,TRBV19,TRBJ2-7,TGTGCCAGTAGTTTCCGGGACAGACCATCCTACGAGCAGTACTTC,CASSFRDRPSYEQYF
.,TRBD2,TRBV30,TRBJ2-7,TGTGCCTGGAGTGTTTTGCGGGAGGGCCTATACGAGCAGTACTTC,CAWSVLREGLYEQYF
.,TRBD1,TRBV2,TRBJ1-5,TGTGCCAGCAACTTGGACAGGGGATGGGACAATCAGCCCCAGCATTTT,CASNLDRGWDNQPQHF
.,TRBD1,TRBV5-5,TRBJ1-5,TGTGCCAGCAGCCAGGGGGTCGTTAGCAATCAGCCCCAGCATTTT,CASSQGVVSNQPQHF
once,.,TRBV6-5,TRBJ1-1,TGTGCCAGCAGGGGTGTCCAGGGGAATACTGAAGCTTTCTTT,CASRGVQGNTEAFF
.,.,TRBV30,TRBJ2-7,TGTGCCTGGAGTGTACCTTACGGCTCCTACGAGCAGTACTTC,CAWSVPYGSYEQYF
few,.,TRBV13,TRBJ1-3,TGTGCCAGCAGCCCCTTAAGCTCTGGAAACACCATATATTTT,CASSPLSSGNTIYF
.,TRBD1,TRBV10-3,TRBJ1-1,TGTGCCATCAGTGACTCGACAGGGGGGAACGCTGAAGCTTTCTTT,CAISDSTGGNAEAFF
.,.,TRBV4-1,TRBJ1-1,TGCGCCAGCAGCCAAAGTCGGCGAGCGTCTTTTCCCGCTGGGGCTTTCTTT,CASSQSRRASFPAGAFF
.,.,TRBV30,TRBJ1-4,TGTGCCTGGAGCCCAAGGGGTGAAAAACTGTTTTTT,CAWSPRGEKLFF
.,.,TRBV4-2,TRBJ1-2,TGTGCCAGCAGCCAGGGAGACAGGACTAACTATGGCTACACCTTC,CASSQGDRTNYGYTF
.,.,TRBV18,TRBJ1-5,TGTGCCAGCTCACCAGGCAGCTCCAGTCAGCCCCAGCATTTT,CASSPGSSSQPQHF
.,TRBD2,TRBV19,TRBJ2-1,TGTGCCAGTAGTATTAGTAGCGGGGCCTACAATGAGCAGTTCTTC,CASSISSGAYNEQFF
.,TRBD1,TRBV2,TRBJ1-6,TGTGCCAGCAGTGCCAAGACAGGGAGCGGGAATTCACCCCTCCACTTT,CASSAKTGSGNSPLHF
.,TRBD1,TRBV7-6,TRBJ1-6,TGTGCCAGCAGCTCGACAGGGAATTCACCCCTCCACTTT,CASSSTGNSPLHF
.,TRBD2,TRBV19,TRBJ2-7,TGTGCCAGTAGTATCGGGGGGGACAATTTCTACGAGCAGTACTTC,CASSIGGDNFYEQYF
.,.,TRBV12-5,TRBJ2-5,TGTGCTAGTTCGTTCGGGCGGGGAGGAGAGACCCAGTACTTC,CASSFGRGGETQYF
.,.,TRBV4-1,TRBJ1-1,TGCGCCAGCAGCCAAGATAGGGCCCCAGCCCCCACTGAAGCTTTCTTT,CASSQDRAPAPTEAFF
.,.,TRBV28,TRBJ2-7,TGTGCCAGCAGTTCCCTAATACGAGCGGGTTTCTCCTACGAGCAGTACTTC,CASSSLIRAGFSYEQYF
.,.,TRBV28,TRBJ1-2,TGTGCCAGCAGTTTAGTAGGACGGAACTATGGCTACACCTTC,CASSLVGRNYGYTF
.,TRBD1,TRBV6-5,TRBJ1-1,TGTGCCAGCAGTTTCTCCGGGACAGGGTCGACTGAAGCTTTCTTT,CASSFSGTGSTEAFF
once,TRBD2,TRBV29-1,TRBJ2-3,TGCAGCGTTGACGGGACTAGCGGGAACACAGATACGCAGTATTTT,CSVDGTSGNTDTQYF